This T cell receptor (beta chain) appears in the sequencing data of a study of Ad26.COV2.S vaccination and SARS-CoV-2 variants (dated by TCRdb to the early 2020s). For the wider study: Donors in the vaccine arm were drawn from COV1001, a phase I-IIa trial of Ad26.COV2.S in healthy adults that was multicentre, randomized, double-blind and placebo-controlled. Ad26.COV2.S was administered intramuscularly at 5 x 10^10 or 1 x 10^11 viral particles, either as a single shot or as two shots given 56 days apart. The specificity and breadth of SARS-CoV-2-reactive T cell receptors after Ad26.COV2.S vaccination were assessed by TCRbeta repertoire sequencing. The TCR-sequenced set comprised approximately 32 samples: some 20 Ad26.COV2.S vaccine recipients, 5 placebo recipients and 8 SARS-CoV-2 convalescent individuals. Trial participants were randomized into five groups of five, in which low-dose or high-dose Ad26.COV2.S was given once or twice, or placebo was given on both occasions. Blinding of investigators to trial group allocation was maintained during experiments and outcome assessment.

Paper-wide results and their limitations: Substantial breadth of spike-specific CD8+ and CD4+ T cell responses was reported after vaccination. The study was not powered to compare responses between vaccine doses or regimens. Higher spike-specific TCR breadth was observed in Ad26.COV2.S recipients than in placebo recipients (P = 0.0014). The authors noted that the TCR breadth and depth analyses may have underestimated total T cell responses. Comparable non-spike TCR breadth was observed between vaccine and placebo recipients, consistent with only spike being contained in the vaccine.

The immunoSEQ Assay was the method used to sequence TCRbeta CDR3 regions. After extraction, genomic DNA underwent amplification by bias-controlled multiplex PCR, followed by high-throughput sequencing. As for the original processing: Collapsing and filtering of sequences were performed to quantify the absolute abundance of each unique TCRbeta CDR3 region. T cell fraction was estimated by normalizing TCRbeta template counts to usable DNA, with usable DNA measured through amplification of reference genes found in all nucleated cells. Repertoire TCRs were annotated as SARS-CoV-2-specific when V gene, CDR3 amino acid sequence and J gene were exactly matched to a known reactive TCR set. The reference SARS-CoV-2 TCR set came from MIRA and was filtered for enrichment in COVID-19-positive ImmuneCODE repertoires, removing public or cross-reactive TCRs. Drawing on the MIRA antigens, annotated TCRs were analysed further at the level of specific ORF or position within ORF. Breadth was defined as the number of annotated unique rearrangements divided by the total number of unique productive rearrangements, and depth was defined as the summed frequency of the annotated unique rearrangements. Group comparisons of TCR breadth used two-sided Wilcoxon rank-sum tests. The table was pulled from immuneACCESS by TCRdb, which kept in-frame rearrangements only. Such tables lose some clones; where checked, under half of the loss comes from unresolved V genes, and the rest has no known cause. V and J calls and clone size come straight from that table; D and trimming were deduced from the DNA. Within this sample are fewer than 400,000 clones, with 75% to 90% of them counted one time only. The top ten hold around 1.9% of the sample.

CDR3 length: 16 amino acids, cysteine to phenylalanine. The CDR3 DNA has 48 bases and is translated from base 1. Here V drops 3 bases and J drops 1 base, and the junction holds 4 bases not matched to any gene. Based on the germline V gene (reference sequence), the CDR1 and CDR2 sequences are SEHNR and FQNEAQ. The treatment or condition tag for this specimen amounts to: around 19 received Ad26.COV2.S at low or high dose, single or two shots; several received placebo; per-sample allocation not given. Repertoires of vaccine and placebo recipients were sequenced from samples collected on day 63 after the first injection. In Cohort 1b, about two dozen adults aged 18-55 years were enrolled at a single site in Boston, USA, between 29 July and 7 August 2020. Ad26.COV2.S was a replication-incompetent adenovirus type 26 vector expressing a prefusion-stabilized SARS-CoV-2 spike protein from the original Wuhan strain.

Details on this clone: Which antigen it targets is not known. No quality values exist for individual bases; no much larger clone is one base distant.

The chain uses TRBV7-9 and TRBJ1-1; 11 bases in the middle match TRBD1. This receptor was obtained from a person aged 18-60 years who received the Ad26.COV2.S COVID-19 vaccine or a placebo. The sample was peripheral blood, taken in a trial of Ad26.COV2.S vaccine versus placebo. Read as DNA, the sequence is TGTGCCAGCAGCTTGGAAGGACAGGGGGCGAACACTGAAGCTTTCTTT. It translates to CASSLEGQGANTEAFF.